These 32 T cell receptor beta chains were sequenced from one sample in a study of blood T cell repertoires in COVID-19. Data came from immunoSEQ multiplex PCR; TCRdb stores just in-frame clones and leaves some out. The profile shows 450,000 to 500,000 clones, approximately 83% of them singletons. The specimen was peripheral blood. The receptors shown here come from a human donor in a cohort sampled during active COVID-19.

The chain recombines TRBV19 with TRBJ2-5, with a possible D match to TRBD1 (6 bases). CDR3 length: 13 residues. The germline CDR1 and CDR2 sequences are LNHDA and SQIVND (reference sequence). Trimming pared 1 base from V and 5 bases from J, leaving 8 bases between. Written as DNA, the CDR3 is TGTGCCAGTAGTATAGCAGGGGTGGAGACCCAGTACTTC. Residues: CASSIAGVETQYF.

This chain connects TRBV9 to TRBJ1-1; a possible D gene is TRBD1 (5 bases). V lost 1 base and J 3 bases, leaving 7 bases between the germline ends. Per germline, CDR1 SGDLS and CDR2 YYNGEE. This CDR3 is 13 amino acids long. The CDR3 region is CASSVTGYTEAFF. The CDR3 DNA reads TGTGCCAGCAGCGTAACAGGTTACACTGAAGCTTTCTTT.

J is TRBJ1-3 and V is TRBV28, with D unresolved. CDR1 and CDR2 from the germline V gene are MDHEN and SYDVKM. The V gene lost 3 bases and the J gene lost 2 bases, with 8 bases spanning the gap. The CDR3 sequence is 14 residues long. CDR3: CASSFGITGNTIYF. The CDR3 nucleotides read TGTGCCAGCAGTTTCGGGATAACTGGAAACACCATATATTTT. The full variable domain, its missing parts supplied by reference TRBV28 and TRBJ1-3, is DVKVTQSSRYLVKRTGEKVFLECVQDMDHENMFWYRQDPGLGLRLIYFSYDVKMKEKGDIPEGYSVSREKKERFSLILESASTNQTSMYLCASSFGITGNTIYFGEGSWLTVV.

CDR3 residues: CASSYSIYGTGGAEQYF. In DNA form, the CDR3 reads TGTGCCAGCAGTTACTCGATCTACGGGACAGGGGGCGCGGAGCAGTACTTC. This chain links TRBV6-2 or TRBV6-3 with TRBJ2-7; 12 nucleotides agree with TRBD1. The CDR3 is made up of 17 amino acids. Unmatched junction bases numbered 10, after V lost 0 bases and J lost 7 bases. CDR1 is MNHEY, CDR2 SVGEGT, per germline.

The CDR3 region is CASSPRPGEREQYF. DNA for the CDR3: TGTGCCAGCAGCCCCCGTCCGGGAGAACGAGAGCAGTACTTC. The rearrangement links TRBV7-2 to TRBJ2-7, with TRBD2 as a possible D gene (6 bases). The CDR3 spans 14 residues. Per the germline V gene, CDR1 is SGHTA and CDR2 is FQGNSA. V lost 5 bases and J lost 7, with 18 bases in between.

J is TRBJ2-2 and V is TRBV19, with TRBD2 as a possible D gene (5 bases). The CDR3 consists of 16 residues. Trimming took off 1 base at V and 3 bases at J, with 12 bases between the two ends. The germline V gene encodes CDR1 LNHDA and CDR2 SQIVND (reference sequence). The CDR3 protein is CASSIGFDYYTGELFF. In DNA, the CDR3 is TGTGCCAGTAGTATAGGCTTCGACTATTACACCGGGGAGCTGTTTTTT.

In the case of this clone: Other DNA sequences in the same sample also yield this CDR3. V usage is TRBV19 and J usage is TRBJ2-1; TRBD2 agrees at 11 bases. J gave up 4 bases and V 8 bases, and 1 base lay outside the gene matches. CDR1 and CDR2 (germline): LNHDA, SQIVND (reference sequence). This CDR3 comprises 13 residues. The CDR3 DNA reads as TGTGCCAGTGGGACTAGCGGTTACAATGAGCAGTTCTTC. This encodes CASGTSGYNEQFF.

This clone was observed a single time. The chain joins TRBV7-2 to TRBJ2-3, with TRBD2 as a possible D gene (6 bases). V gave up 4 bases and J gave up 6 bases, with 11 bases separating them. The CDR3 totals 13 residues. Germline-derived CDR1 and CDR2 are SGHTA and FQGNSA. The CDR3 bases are TGTGCCAGCAGCTCATCCCGGGGGGATACGCAGTATTTT. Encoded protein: CASSSSRGDTQYF.

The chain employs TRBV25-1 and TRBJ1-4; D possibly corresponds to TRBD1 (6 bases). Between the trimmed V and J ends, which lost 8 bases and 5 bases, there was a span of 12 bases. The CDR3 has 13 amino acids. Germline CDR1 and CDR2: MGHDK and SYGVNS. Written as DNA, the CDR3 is TGTGCCAGCCGAGGACAGATAAATGAAAAACTGTTTTTT. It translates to CASRGQINEKLFF.

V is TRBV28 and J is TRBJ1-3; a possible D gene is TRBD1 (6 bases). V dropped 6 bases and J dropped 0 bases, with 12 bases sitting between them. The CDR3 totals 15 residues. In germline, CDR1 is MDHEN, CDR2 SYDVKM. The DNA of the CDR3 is TGTGCCAGCAGAGAAGGGACACTCTCTGGAAACACCATATATTTT. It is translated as CASREGTLSGNTIYF.

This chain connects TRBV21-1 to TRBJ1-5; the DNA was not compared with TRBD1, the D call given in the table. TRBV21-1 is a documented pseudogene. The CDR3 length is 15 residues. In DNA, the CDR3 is TGTGCCAGCAGCAAGGACAGTTATAGCAATCAGCCCCAGCATTTT. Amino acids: CASSKDSYSNQPQHF.

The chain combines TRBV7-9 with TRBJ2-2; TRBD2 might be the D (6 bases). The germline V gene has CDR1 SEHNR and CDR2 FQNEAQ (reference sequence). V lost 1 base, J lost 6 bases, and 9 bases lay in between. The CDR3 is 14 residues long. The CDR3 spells CASSLGGEAGELFF. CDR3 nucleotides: TGTGCCAGCAGCTTAGGAGGGGAGGCCGGGGAGCTGTTTTTT.

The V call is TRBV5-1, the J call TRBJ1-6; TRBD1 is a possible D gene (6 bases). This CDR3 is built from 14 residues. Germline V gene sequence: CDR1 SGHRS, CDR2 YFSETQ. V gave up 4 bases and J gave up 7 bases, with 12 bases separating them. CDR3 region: CASSLRQVNSPLHF. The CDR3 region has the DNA TGCGCCAGCAGCCTTAGACAGGTGAATTCACCCCTCCACTTT.

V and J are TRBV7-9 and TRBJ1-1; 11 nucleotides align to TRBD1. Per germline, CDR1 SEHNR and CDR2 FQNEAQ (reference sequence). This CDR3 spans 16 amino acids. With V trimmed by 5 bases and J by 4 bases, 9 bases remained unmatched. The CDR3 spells CASSRGSGTGGTEAFF. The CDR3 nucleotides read TGTGCCAGCAGCAGAGGATCCGGGACAGGGGGCACTGAAGCTTTCTTT.

CDR3 DNA: TGCGCCAGCAGGGACAGGGCGACGGAGACCCAGTACTTC. Its translation: CASRDRATETQYF. The chain joins TRBV5-1 to TRBJ2-5, with TRBD1 matching over 8 bases. V shed 5 bases and J 5 bases; nucleotides not matched to a gene: 5. Germline lookup yields CDR1 SGHRS and CDR2 YFSETQ. The CDR3 extends over 13 amino acids.

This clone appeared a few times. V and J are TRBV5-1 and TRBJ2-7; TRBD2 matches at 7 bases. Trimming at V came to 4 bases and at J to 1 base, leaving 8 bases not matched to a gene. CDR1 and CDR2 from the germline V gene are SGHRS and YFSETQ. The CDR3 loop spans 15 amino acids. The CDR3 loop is CASSERGDSSYEQYF. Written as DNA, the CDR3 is TGCGCCAGCAGCGAACGGGGGGACTCTTCCTACGAGCAGTACTTC.

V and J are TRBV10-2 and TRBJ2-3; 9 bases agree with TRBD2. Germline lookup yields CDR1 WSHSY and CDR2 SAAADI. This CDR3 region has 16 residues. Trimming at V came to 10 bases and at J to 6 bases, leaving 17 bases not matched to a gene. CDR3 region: CATRSGLAGLQDTQYF. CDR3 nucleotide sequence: TGCGCCACCAGGTCCGGGCTAGCGGGACTTCAGGATACGCAGTATTTT.

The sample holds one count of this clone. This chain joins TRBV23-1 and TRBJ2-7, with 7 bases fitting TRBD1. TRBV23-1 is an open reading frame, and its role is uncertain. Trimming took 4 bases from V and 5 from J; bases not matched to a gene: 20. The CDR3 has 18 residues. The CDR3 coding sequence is TGCGCCAGCAGTCTCGGGCATAGGGACAGCGAGACTATCAACGAGCAGTACTTC. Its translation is CASSLGHRDSETINEQYF.

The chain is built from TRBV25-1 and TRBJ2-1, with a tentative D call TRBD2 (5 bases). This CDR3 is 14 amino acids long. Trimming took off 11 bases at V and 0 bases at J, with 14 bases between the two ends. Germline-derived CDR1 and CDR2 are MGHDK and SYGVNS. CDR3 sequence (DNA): TGTGCCTGCATCGCGGGCGTCTCCTACAATGAGCAGTTCTTC. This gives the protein CACIAGVSYNEQFF.

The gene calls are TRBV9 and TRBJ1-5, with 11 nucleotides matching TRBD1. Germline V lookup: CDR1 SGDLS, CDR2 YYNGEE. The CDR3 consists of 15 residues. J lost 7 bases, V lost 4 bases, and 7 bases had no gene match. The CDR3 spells CASSPGTGGRQPQHF. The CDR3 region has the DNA TGTGCCAGCAGCCCCGGGACAGGGGGACGACAGCCCCAGCATTTT.

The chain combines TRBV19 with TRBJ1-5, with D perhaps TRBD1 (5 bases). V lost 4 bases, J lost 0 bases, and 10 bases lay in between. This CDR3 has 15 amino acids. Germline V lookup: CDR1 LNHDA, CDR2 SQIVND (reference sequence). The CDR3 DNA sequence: TGTGCCAGTAGTACGCCAGGGTATAGCAATCAGCCCCAGCATTTT. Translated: CASSTPGYSNQPQHF.

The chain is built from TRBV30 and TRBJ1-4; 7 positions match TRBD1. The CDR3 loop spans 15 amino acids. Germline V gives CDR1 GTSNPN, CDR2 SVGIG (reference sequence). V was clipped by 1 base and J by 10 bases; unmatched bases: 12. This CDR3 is CAWSGSGQGVLKLFF. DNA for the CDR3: TGTGCCTGGAGTGGCTCGGGCCAGGGGGTTTTAAAACTGTTTTTT.

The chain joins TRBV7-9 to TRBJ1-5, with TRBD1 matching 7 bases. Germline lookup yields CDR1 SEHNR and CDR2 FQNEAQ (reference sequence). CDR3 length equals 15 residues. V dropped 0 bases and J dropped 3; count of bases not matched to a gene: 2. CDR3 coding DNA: TGTGCCAGCAGCTTAGCTGGGACAGACAATCAGCCCCAGCATTTT. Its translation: CASSLAGTDNQPQHF.

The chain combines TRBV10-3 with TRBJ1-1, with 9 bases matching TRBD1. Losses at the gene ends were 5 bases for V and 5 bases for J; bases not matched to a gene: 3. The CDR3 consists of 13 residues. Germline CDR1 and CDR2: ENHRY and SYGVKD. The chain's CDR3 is CAISRDRVTEAFF. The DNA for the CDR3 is TGTGCCATCAGTCGGGACAGGGTTACTGAAGCTTTCTTT.

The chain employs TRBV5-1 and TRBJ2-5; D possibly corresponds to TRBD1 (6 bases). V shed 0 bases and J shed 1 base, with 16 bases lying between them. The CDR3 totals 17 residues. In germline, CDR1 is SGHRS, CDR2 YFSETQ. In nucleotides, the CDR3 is TGCGCCAGCAGCTTGGACCGAGGGCAGGGGTCCCAAGAGACCCAGTACTTC. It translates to CASSLDRGQGSQETQYF.

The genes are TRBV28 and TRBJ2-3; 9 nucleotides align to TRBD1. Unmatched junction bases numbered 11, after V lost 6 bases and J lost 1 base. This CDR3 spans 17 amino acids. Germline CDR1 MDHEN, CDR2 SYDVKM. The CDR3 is CASRTGGAGLGTDTQYF. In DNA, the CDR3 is TGTGCCAGCAGAACAGGGGGCGCGGGATTGGGCACAGATACGCAGTATTTT.

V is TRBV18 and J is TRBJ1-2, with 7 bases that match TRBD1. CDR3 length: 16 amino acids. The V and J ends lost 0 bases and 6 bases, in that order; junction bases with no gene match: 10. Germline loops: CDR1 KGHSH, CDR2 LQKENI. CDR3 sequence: CASSPPDNRGPDGYTF. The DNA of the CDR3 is TGTGCCAGCTCACCACCAGATAACAGGGGTCCGGATGGCTACACCTTC.

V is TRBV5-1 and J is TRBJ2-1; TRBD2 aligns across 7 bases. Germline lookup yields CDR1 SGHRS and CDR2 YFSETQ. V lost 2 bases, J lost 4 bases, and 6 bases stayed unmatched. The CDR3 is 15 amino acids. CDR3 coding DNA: TGCGCCAGCAGCTTAGGGGCTAGCGGTTACAATGAGCAGTTCTTC. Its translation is CASSLGASGYNEQFF.

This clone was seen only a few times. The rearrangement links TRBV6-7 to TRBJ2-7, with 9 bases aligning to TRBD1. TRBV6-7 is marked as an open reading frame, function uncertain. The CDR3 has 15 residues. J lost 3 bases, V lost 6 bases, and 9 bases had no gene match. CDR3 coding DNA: TGTGCCAGCAGCCGGAATGGGACAGGGAGCTACGAGCAGTACTTC. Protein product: CASSRNGTGSYEQYF.

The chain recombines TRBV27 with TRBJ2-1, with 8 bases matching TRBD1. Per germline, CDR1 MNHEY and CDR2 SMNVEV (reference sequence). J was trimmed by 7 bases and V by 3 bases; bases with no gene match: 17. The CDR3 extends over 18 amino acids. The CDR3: CASSFNSGGQGLGNEQFF. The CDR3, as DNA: TGTGCCAGCAGTTTTAATTCGGGTGGACAGGGACTGGGGAATGAGCAGTTCTTC.

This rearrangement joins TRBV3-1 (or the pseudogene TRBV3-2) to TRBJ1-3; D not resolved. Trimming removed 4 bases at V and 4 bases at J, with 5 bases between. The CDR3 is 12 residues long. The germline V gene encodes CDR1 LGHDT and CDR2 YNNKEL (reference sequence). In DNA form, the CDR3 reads TGTGCCAGCAGCCCCCCGGGAAACACCATATATTTT. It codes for CASSPPGNTIYF.

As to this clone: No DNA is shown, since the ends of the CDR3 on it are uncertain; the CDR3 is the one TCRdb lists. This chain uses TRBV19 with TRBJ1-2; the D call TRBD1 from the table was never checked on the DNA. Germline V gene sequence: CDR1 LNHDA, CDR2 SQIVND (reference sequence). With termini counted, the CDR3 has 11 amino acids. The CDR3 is CASSFGQGNTF.